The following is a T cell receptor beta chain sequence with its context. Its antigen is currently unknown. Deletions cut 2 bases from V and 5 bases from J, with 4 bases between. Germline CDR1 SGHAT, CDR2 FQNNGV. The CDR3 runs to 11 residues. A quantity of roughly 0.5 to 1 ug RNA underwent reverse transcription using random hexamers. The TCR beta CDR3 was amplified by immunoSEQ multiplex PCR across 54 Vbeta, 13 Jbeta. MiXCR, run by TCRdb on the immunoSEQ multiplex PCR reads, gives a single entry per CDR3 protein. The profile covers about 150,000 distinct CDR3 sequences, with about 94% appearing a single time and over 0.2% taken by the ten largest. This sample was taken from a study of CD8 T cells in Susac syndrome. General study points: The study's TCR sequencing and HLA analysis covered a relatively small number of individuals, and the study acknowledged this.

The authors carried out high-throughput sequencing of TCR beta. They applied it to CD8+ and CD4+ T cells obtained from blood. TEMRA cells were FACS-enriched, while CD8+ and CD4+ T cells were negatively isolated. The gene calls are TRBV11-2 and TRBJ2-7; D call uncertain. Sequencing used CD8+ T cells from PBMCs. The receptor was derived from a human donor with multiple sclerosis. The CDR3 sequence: CASSLLHEQYF. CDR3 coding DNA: TGTGCCAGCAGCTTACTCCACGAGCAGTACTTC.